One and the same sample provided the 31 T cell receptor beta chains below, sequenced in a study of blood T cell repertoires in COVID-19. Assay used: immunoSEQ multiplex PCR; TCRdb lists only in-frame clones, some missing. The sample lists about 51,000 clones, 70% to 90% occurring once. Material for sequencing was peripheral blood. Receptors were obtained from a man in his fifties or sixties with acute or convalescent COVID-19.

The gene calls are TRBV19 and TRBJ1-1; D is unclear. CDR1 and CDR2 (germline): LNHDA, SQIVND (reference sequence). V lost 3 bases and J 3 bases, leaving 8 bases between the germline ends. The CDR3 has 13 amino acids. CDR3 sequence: CASSINRDTEAFF. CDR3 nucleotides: TGTGCCAGTAGTATTAACAGAGACACTGAAGCTTTCTTT.

CDR3 loop: CASSLLPPSQGLTQETQYF. The CDR3 bases are TGTGCCAGCAGTTTATTACCCCCCTCACAGGGGCTCACTCAAGAGACCCAGTACTTC. The chain is built from TRBV27 and TRBJ2-5, with TRBD1 identical over 7 bases. Losses at the gene ends were 1 base for V and 2 bases for J; bases not matched to a gene: 16. This CDR3 contains 19 residues. Germline-derived CDR1 and CDR2 are MNHEY and SMNVEV (reference sequence).

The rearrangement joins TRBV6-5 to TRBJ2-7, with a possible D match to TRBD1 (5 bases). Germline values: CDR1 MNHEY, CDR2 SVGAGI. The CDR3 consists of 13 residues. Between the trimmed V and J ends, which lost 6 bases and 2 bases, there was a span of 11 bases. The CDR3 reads CASRPGLTYEQYF. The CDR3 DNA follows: TGTGCCAGCAGACCAGGGCTGACCTACGAGCAGTACTTC.

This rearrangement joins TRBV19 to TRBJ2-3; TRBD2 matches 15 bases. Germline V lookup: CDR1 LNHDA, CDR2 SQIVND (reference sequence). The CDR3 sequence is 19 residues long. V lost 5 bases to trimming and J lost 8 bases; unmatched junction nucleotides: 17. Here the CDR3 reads CASSRTRLTGTSGRPTQYF. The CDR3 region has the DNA TGTGCCAGTAGTCGCACGCGTCTGACCGGGACTAGCGGGAGGCCTACGCAGTATTTT.

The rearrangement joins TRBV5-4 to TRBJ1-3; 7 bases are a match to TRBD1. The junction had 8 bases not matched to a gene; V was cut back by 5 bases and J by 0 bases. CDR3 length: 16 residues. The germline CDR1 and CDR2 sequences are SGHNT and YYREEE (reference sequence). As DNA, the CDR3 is TGTGCCAGCAGTCTGACAGGGATGAACTCTGGAAACACCATATATTTT. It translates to CASSLTGMNSGNTIYF.

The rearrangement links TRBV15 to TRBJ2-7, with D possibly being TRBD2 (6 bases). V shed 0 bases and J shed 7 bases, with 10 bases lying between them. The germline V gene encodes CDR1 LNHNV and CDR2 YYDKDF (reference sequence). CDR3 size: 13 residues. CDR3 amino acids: CATSRDPGGEQYF. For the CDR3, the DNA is TGTGCCACCAGCAGAGACCCCGGAGGGGAGCAGTACTTC.

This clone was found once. CDR3 bases: TGTGCCAGCAGCCAAGGTGCCGGGGATGGCTACACCTTC. Residues: CASSQGAGDGYTF. This chain uses TRBV14 with TRBJ1-2, with D unclear. This CDR3 is built from 13 residues. V lost 1 base and J lost 6, with 9 bases in between. In germline, CDR1 is SGHDN, CDR2 FVKESK.

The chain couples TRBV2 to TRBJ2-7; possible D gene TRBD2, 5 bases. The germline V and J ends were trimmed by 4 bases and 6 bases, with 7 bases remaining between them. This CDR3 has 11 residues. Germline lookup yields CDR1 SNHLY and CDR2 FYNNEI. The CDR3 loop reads CASSGSGEQYF. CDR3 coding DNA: TGTGCCAGCAGTGGAAGCGGCGAGCAGTACTTC.

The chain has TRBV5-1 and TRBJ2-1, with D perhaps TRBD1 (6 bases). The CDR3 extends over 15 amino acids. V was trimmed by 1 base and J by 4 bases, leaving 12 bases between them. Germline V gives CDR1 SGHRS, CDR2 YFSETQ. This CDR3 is CASSLRTDGYNEQFF. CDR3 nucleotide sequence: TGCGCCAGCAGCTTGCGGACAGACGGGTACAATGAGCAGTTCTTC.

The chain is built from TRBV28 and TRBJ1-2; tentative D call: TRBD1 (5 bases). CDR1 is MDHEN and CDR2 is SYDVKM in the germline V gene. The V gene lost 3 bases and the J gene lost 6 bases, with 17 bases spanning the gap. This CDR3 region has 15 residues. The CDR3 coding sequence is TGTGCCAGCAGTTTCCAGGGTTCTTTAGGGCATGGCTACACCTTC. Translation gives CASSFQGSLGHGYTF.

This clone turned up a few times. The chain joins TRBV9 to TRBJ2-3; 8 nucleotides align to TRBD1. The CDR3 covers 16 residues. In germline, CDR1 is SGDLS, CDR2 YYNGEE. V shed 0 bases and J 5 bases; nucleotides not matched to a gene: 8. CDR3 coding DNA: TGTGCCAGCAGCGTAGAGGGCAGGGGGCTGGAAGATACGCAGTATTTT. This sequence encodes CASSVEGRGLEDTQYF.

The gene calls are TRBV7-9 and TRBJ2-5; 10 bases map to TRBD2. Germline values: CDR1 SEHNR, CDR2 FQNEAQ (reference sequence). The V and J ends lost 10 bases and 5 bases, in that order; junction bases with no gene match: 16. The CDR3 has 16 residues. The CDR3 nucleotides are TGTGCCACTCTAGCGGGAGTAAGGTTACCGGTTGAGACCCAGTACTTC. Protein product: CATLAGVRLPVETQYF.

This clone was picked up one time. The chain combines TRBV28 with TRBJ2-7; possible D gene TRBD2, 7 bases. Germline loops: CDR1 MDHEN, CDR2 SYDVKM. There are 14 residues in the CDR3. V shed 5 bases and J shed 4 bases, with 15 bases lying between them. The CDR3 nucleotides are TGTGCCAGCAGTCCAACGGGGGGCGCGTACGAGCAGTACTTC. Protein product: CASSPTGGAYEQYF.

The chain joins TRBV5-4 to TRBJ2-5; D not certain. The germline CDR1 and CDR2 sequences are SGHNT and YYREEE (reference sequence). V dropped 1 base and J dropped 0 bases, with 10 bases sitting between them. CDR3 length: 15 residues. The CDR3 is CASSLQRRDQETQYF. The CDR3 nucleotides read TGTGCCAGCAGCTTGCAGCGTCGAGACCAAGAGACCCAGTACTTC.

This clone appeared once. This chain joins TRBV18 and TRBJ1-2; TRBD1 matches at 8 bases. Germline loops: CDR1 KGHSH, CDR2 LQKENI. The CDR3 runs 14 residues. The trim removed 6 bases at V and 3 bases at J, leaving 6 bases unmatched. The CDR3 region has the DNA TGTGCCAGCTCTCGACAGGGGTTGGACTATGGCTACACCTTC. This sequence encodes CASSRQGLDYGYTF.

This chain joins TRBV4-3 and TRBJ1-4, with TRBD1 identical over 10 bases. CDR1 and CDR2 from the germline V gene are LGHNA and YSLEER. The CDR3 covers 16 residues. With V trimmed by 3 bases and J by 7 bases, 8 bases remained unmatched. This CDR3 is CASSQWTGGEGEKLFF. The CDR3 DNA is TGCGCCAGCAGCCAGTGGACAGGGGGTGAAGGTGAAAAACTGTTTTTT.

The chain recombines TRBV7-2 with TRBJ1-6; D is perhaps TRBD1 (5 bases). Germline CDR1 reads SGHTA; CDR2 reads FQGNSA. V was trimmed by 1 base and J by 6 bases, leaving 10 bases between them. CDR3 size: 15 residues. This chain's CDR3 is CASSLDQGTNSPLHF. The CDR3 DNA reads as TGTGCCAGCAGCTTAGACCAGGGAACTAATTCACCCCTCCACTTT.

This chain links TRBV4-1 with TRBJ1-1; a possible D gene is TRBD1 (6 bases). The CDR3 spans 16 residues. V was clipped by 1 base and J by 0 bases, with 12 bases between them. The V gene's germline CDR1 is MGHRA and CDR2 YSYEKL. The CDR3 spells CASSQAMRGLNTEAFF. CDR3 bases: TGCGCCAGCAGCCAAGCTATGAGGGGGTTGAACACTGAAGCTTTCTTT.

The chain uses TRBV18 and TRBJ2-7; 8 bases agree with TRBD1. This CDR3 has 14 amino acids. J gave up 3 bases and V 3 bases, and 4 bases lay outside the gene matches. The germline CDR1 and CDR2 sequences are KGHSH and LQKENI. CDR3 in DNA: TGTGCCAGCTCACCCGGACAGGGATACTACGAGCAGTACTTC. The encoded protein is CASSPGQGYYEQYF.

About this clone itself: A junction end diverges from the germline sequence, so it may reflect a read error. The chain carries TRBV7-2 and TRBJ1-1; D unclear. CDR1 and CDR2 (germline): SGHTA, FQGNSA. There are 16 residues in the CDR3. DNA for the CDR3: TGTGCCGGCAGCTTAGCGGCCCGGGTCCAGAACACTGAAGCTTTCTTT. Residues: CAGSLAARVQNTEAFF.

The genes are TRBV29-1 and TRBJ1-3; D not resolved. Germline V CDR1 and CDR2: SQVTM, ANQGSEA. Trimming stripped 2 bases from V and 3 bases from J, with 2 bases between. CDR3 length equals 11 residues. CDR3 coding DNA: TGCAGCGTTGAATATGGAAACACCATATATTTT. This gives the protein CSVEYGNTIYF.

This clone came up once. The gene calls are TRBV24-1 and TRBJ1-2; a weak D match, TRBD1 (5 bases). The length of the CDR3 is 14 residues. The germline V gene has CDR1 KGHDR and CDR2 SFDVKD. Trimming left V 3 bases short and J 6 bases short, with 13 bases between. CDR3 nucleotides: TGTGCCACCAGTGATCTGCCAGACAGAAATGGCTACACCTTC. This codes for CATSDLPDRNGYTF.

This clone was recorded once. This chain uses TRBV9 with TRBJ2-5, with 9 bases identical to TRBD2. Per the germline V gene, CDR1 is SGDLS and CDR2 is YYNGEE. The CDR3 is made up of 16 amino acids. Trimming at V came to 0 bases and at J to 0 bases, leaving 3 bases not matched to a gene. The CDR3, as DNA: TGTGCCAGCAGCGTAGGGATAGCGGGGGACCAAGAGACCCAGTACTTC. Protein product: CASSVGIAGDQETQYF.

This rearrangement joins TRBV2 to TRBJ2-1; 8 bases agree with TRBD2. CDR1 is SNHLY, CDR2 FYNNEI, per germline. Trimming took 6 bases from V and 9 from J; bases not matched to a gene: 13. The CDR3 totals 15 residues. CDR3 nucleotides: TGTGCCAGCAGCGCCGGGACTAGTGCCCTCAGTGAGCAGTTCTTC. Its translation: CASSAGTSALSEQFF. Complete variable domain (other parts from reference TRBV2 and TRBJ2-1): EPEVTQTPSHQVTQMGQEVILRCVPISNHLYFYWYRQILGQKVEFLVSFYNNEISEKSEIFDDQFSVERPDGSNFTLKIRSTKLEDSAMYFCASSAGTSALSEQFFGPGTRLTVL.

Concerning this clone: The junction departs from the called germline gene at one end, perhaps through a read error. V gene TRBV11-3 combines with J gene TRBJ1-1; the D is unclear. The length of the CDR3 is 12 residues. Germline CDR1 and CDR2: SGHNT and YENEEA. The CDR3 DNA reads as TGTGCCAGCAGATTAGGCAGCACTGAAGCTTTCTTT. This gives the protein CASRLGSTEAFF.

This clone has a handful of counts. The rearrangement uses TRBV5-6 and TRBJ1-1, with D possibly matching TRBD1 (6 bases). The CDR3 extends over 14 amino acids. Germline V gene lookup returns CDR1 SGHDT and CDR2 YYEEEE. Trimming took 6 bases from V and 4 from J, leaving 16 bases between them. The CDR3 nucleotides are TGTGCCAGCACTGAGACAGGTCGGGTCACTGAAGCTTTCTTT. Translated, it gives CASTETGRVTEAFF.

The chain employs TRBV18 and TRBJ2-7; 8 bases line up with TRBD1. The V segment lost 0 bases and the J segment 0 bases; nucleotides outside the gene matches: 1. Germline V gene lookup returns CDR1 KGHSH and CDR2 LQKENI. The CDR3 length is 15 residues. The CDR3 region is CASSPPDRASYEQYF. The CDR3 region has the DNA TGTGCCAGCTCACCACCGGACAGGGCCTCCTACGAGCAGTACTTC.

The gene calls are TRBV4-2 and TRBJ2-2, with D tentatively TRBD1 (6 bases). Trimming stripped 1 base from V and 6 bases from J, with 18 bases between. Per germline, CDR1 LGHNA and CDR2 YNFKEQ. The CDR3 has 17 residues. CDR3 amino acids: CASSQALQGHRPGELFF. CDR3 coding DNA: TGTGCCAGCAGCCAAGCCTTACAGGGACACCGCCCCGGGGAGCTGTTTTTT.

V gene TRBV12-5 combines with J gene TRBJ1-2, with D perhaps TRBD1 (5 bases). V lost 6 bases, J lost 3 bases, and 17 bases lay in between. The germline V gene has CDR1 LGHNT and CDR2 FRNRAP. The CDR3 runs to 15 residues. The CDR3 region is CASGSPYTGDYGYTF. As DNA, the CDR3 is TGTGCTAGTGGCTCCCCTTATACAGGAGACTATGGCTACACCTTC.

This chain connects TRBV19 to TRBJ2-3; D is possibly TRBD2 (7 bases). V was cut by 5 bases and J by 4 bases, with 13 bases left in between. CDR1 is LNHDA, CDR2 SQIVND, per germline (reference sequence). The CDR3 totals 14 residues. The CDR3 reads CASSPGGGADTQYF. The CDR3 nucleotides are TGTGCCAGTAGTCCCGGCGGGGGCGCAGATACGCAGTATTTT.

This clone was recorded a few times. This CDR3 reads CSVDRDASGNTIYF. In DNA, the CDR3 is TGCAGCGTGGACAGGGATGCCTCTGGAAACACCATATATTTT. This sequence joins TRBV29-1 and TRBJ1-3; 8 bases align to TRBD1. CDR3 length equals 14 residues. CDR1 and CDR2 (germline): SQVTM, ANQGSEA. The J segment lost 0 bases and the V segment lost 6 bases, leaving 4 bases of the junction unmatched.